The source of this T cell receptor beta chain is a study of shared clonotypes between healthy human individuals. On the study more broadly: Donors had three CD4 naive, three CD4 memory, two CD8 naive and one CD8 memory plate apiece.

Study outcomes and limitations: Clonotypes shared by all four donors outscored non-shared clonotypes in generation probability.

Concerning this clone itself: Its antigen is currently unknown.

CD45RO-negative, CCR7-selected cells formed the naive CD8 fraction, which excluded terminally differentiated effector memory CD45RA+ cells. Several immunoSEQ 96-well plates shared each subset's DNA, each plate a replicate. Only in-frame clones appear in the TCRdb table, and some are missing; sequencing was by immunoSEQ multiplex PCR. The sample shows approximately 2,200,000 clones, under 95% of them seen only once. The V gene's germline CDR1 is SGHVS and CDR2 FQNEAQ. CDR3 length equals 14 residues. With 1 base clipped from V and 6 bases from J, the junction kept 3 bases outside the gene matches. Material: naive CD8+ T cells from PBMCs. The chain has TRBV7-8 and TRBJ2-1, with 7 bases matching TRBD2. This receptor was identified in a man between 18 and 29 years old in good health. Some clones in this sample may be carry-over from other donors' samples. The CDR3 DNA reads TGTGCCAGCAGCTTAGGGACTAGAGGCAATGAGCAGTTCTTC. It codes for CASSLGTRGNEQFF.